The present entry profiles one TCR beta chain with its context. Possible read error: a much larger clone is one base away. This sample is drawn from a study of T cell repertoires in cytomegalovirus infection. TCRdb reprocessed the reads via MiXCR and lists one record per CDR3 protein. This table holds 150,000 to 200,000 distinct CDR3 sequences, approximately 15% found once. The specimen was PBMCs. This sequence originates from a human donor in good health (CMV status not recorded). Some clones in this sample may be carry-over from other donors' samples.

This chain's CDR3 is CANSSRDFTDTQYF. The CDR3 coding sequence is TGTGCCAACAGCTCCCGGGACTTCACAGATACGCAGTATTTT. The chain employs TRBV7-3 and TRBJ2-3; D possibly corresponds to TRBD2 (6 bases). The CDR3 is 14 residues long. Germline lookup yields CDR1 SGHTA and CDR2 FQGTGA.